This record looks at one T cell receptor beta chain sequence and its context. The data stem from a study of patients and donors after allogeneic stem cell transplantation. MiXCR, run by TCRdb on the RT-PCR reads, gives a single entry per CDR3 protein. The sample has approximately 140,000 distinct CDR3 sequences, about a third seen once; the top ten hold 40% to 55%. The material sequenced was blood, either unsorted or a sorted T cell fraction (not recorded which). The sequence derives from a human donor who was either an allogeneic HSCT recipient or a stem cell or donor lymphocyte infusion donor (not recorded which). It is not recorded whose cells these are; they may come from a transplant donor.

The CDR3: CASNLDRESHSPLHF. The CDR3 bases are TGTGCCAGCAACTTAGACAGGGAAAGCCACTCACCCCTCCACTTT. This rearrangement joins TRBV6-6 to TRBJ1-6; 7 nucleotides agree with TRBD1. The CDR3 is made up of 15 amino acids. Germline V gives CDR1 MNHNY, CDR2 SVGAGI (reference sequence). The ends lost 7 bases at V and 10 bases at J; junction bases unmatched: 13.